One T cell receptor beta chain is described in this entry. Authors' analysis steps: Estimated nucleated cell counts came from reference gene primer amplification. Assay: immunoSEQ multiplex PCR; the TCRdb copy retains only in-frame clones and omits some. The DNA gave D and trimming, while V, J and clone size come from that table. The sample holds some 130,000 clones, approximately 87% seen once. The data originate from a study of blood T cell repertoires in COVID-19. The overall study: From T cells, B-cell-depleted T cells, or PBMCs came the material, which was cDNA or gDNA.

Trimming stripped 6 bases from V and 2 bases from J, with 14 bases between. The V gene's germline CDR1 is LGHDT and CDR2 YNNKEL (reference sequence). This CDR3 is built from 15 residues. The clonotype originates from a woman in her sixties with acute or convalescent COVID-19. The specimen was peripheral blood. V and J are TRBV3-1 (or the pseudogene TRBV3-2) and TRBJ2-1; tentative D call: TRBD2 (7 bases). CDR3 region: CASRLGGGAYNEQFF. The CDR3 coding sequence is TGTGCCAGCAGGCTAGGGGGAGGGGCCTACAATGAGCAGTTCTTC.